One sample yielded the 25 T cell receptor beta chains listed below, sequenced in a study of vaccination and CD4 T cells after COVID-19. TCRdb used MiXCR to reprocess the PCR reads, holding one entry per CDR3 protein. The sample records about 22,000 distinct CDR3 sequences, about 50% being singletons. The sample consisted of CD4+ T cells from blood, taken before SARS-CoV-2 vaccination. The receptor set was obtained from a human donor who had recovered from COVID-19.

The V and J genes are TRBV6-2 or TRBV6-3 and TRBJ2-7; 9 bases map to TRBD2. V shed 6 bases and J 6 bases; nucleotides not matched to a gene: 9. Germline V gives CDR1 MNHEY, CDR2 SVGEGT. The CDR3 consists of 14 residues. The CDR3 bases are TGTGCCAGCAGCCAACCGGGACTAGCTTCCGAGCAGTACTTC. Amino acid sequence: CASSQPGLASEQYF.

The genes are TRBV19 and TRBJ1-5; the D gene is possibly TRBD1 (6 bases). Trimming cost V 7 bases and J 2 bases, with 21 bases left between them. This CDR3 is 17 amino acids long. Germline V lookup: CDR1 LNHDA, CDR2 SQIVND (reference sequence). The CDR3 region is CASTSDRTPVGNQPQHF. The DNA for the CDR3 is TGTGCCAGTACCTCCGACAGGACCCCGGTGGGCAATCAGCCCCAGCATTTT.

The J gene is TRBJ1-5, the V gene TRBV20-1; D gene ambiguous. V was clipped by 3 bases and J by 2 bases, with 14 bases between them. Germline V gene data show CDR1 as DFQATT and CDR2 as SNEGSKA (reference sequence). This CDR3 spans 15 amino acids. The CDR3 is CSARASLEGNQPQHF. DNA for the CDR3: TGCAGTGCTAGGGCCAGCTTGGAGGGCAATCAGCCCCAGCATTTT.

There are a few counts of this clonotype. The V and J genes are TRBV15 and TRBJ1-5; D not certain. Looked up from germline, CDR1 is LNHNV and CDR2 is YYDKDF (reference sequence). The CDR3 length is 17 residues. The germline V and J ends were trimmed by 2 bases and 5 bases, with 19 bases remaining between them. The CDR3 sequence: CATSRNPLPGMHQPQHF. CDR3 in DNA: TGTGCCACCAGCAGAAACCCCCTGCCTGGGATGCATCAGCCCCAGCATTTT.

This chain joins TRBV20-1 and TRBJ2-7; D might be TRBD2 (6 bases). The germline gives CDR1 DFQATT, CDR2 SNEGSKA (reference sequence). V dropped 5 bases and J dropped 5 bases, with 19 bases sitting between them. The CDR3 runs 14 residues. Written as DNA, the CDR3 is TGCAGTGCTTACCGCGTACCGGGGGTCCACGAGCAGTACTTC. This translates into CSAYRVPGVHEQYF.

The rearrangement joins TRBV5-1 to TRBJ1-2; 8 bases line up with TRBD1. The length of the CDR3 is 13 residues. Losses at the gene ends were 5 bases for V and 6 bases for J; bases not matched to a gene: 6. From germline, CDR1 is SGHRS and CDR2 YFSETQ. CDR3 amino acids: CASSWDRSDGYTF. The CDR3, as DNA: TGCGCCAGCAGTTGGGACAGGTCCGATGGCTACACCTTC. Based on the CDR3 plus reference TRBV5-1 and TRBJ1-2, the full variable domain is KAGVTQTPRYLIKTRGQQVTLSCSPISGHRSVSWYQQTPGQGLQFLFEYFSETQRNKGNFPGRFSGRQFSNSRSEMNVSTLELGDSALYLCASSWDRSDGYTFGSGTRLTVV.

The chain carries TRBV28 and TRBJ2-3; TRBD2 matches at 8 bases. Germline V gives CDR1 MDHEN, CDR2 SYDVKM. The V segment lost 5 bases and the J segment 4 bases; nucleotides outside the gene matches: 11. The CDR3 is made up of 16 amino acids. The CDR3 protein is CASSPSSGIGADTQYF. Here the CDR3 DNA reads TGTGCCAGCAGTCCAAGTAGCGGGATCGGGGCAGATACGCAGTATTTT.

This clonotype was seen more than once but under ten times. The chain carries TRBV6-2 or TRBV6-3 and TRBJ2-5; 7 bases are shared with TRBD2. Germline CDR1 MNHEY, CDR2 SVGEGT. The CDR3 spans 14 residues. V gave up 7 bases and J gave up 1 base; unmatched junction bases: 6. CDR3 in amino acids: CASNDWTSQETQYF. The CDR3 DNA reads TGTGCCAGCAACGACTGGACTAGCCAAGAGACCCAGTACTTC.

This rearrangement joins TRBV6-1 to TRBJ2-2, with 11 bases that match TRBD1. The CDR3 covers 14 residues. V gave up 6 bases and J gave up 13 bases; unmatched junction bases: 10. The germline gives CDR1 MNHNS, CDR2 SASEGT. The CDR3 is CASSPDRGRLGLFF. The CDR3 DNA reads TGTGCCAGCAGCCCGGACAGGGGGCGATTAGGGCTGTTTTTT.

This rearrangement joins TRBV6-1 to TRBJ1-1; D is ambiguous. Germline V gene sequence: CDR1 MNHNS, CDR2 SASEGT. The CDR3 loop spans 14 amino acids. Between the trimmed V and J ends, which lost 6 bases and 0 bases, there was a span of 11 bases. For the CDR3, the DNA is TGTGCCAGCAGCATCATGGATCTGAACACTGAAGCTTTCTTT. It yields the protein CASSIMDLNTEAFF.

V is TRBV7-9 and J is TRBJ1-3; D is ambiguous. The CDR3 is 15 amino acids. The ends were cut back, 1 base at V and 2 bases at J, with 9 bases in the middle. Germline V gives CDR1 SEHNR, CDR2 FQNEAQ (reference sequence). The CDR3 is CASSLGDRAGNTIYF. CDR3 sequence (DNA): TGTGCCAGCAGCTTAGGGGATAGGGCTGGAAACACCATATATTTT.

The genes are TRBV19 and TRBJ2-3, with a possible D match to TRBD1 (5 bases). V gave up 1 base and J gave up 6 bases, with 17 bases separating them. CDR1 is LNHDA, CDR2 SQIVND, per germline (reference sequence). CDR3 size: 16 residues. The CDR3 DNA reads TGTGCCAGTAGTATAGTTTTCGTGGGCTCAGGGGATACGCAGTATTTT. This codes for CASSIVFVGSGDTQYF.

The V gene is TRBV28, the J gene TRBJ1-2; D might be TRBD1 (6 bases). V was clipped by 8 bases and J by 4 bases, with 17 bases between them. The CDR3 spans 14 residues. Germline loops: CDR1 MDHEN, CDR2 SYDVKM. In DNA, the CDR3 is TGTGCCAGCCAACCTGCGGGGGCTGCCTATGGCTACACCTTC. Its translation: CASQPAGAAYGYTF.

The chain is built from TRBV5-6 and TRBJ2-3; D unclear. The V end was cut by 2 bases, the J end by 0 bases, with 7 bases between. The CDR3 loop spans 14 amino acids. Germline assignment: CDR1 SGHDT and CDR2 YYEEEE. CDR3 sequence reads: CASSLGLSTDTQYF. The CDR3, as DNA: TGTGCCAGCAGCTTAGGCCTGAGCACAGATACGCAGTATTTT.

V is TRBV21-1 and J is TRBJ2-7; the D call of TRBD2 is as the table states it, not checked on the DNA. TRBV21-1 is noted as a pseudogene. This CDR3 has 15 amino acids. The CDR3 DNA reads TGTGCCAGCAGCAAGAGTCCTAGCGGGGGCTACGAGCAGTACTTC. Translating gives CASSKSPSGGYEQYF.

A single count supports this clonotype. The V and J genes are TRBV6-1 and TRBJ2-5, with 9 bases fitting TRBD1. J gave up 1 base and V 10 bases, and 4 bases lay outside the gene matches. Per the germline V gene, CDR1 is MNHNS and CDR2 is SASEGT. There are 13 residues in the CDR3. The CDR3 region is CATDRGFQETQYF. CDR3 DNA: TGTGCCACGGACAGGGGATTCCAAGAGACCCAGTACTTC.

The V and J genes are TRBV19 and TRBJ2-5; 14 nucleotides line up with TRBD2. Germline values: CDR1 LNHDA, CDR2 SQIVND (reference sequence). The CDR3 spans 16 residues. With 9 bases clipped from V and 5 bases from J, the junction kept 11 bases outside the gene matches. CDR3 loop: CASGLAGGSQPETQYF. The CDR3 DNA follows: TGTGCCAGCGGACTAGCGGGAGGTTCCCAGCCGGAGACCCAGTACTTC.

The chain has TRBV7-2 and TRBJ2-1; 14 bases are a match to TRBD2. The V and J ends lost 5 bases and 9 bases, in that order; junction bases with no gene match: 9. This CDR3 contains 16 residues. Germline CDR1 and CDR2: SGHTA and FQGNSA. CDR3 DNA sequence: TGTGCCAGCAGCAAGGAGGGGACTAGCGGGAGATCTGAGCAGTTCTTC. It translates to CASSKEGTSGRSEQFF.

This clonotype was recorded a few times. CDR3 nucleotides: TGTGCCAGTAGTCGACAGGGCTGGGAGACCCAGTACTTC. This gives the protein CASSRQGWETQYF. V and J are TRBV19 and TRBJ2-5; 7 nucleotides line up with TRBD1. CDR1 and CDR2 from the germline V gene are LNHDA and SQIVND (reference sequence). After removal of 5 bases from V and 5 bases from J, the junction contained 5 bases not matched to a gene. This CDR3 spans 13 amino acids.

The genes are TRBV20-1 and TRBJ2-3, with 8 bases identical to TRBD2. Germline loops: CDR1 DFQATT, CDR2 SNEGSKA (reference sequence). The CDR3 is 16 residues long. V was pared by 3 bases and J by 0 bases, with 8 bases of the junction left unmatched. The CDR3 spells CSASPPSGGSTDTQYF. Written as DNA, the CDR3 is TGCAGTGCTAGCCCCCCCAGCGGGGGAAGCACAGATACGCAGTATTTT.

Here the CDR3 DNA reads TGTGCCAGCAGTGAAGTTAGGGCCAGAGCGCTAGAAAAACTGTTTTTT. Protein: CASSEVRARALEKLFF. The genes are TRBV6-1 and TRBJ1-4; D is unclear. Germline assignment: CDR1 MNHNS and CDR2 SASEGT. The CDR3 has 16 residues. The germline V and J ends were trimmed by 1 base and 8 bases, with 17 bases remaining between them.

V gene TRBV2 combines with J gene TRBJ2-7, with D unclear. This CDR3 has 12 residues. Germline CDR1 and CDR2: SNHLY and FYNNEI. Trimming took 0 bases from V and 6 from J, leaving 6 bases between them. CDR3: CASSEARTEQYF. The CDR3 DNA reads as TGTGCCAGCAGTGAAGCGAGGACCGAGCAGTACTTC.

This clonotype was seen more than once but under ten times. CDR3 bases: TGTGCCAGCAGCTTAGAGGACACGAACACCGGGGAGCTGTTTTTT. This codes for CASSLEDTNTGELFF. The V call is TRBV11-2, the J call TRBJ2-2; a possible D gene is TRBD1 (5 bases). The CDR3 loop spans 15 amino acids. The germline CDR1 and CDR2 sequences are SGHAT and FQNNGV. The germline V and J ends were trimmed by 0 bases and 0 bases, with 5 bases remaining between them.

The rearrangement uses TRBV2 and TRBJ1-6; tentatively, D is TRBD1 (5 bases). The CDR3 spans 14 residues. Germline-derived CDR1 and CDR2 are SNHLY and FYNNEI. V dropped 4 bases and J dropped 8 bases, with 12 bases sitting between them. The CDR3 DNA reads TGTGCCAGCAGTGTGGGTCAGGGACATTCACCCCTCCACTTT. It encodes CASSVGQGHSPLHF.

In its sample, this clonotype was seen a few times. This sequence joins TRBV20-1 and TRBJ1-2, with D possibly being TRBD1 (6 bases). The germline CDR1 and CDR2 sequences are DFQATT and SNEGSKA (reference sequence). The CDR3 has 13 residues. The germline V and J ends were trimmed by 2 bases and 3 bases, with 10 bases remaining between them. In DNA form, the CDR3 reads TGCAGTGCTAGAAGTCAGGGGCACTATGGCTACACCTTC. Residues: CSARSQGHYGYTF.